The clone carrying this T cell receptor (beta chain) was seen once. The antigen is not known. At one boundary the junction diverges from the germline segment, which might be a read error. Other DNA sequences in this specimen translate into the identical CDR3. The germline gives CDR1 SGHDT, CDR2 YYEEEE. This CDR3 contains 13 residues. The source of the sample is a study of cytomegalovirus exposure and HLA in healthy donors. Study-level information: There were 350 to 400 genotyped donors. Of these, 81% fell in the genetic ancestry cluster associated with self-reported Caucasian donors. Overall study findings and caveats: A reported reduction in N-insertions relative to the 666-donor mean was seen in an Asian-associated ancestry cluster in a later analysis. When the data were analyzed later, several of the most significant clusters appeared to be linked to common viral pathogens. Later on, analysis showed that most CMV-associated TCR beta chains appeared to be HLA-restricted.

Primers: 60 Vbeta forward and 13 Jbeta reverse. Some clones are missing from TCRdb's copy, which holds only in-frame ones; the method was immunoSEQ multiplex PCR. In the table there are roughly 160,000 clones, roughly 80% of which are singletons. This chain links TRBV5-6 with TRBJ2-4; the D gene is possibly TRBD1 (6 bases). Source material: PBMCs. The TCR sequence derives from a male donor in good health and CMV-seropositive. Here the CDR3 DNA reads TGTGCCAGCAGTTTGGGACACGAAAACATTCAGTACTTC. It specifies CASSLGHENIQYF.